This record looks at one T cell receptor beta chain sequence and its context. This sample is drawn from a study of cytomegalovirus exposure and HLA in healthy donors. It was with 60 Vbeta and 13 Jbeta primers that the PCR ran. Measured with immunoSEQ multiplex PCR; TCRdb has only the in-frame clones, and not every one. Of 250,000 to 350,000 clones in the sample, roughly 90% were seen once. There are 14 residues in the CDR3. Germline V CDR1 and CDR2: SGHTA, FQGTGA. The ends were cut back, 5 bases at V and 2 bases at J, with 12 bases in the middle. There were likely unrecorded immune exposures, though donors were nominally healthy when sampled.

This TCR was sampled from a man aged 40-50 years in good health and CMV-seropositive. J is TRBJ2-5 and V is TRBV7-3; D not resolved. The source material was PBMCs. The CDR3 sequence: CASSKSAAQETQYF. CDR3 nucleotide sequence: TGTGCCAGCAGCAAGTCGGCGGCACAAGAGACCCAGTACTTC.